This T cell receptor (beta chain) was identified during a study of neurological immune-mediated disorders. Study findings and constraints: Multiple sclerosis was found to have the least TCR clonal expansion, below healthy controls, and HTLV-1-associated myelopathy the most. Private repertoires in all groups were suggested, as expanded clones shared no CDR3 amino acid sequences across subjects.

This clonotype was counted many times. Its antigen is as yet unknown. The authors made cDNA by 5'RACE with 10-nucleotide random UMIs. TCRdb re-derived calls from the 5' RACE reads in MiXCR, one entry per CDR3 protein. The top ten clones hold more than 35% of a sample with roughly 15,000 distinct CDR3 sequences, around 14% of them seen once. The TCR originated in a female donor with HTLV-1-associated myelopathy (HAM/TSP). Sequencing input: CD8+ T cells from blood.

The DNA of the CDR3 is TGTGCCAGCAGCTATAGAGGGGCGTCAACTAACTATGGCTACACCTTC. Translated, it gives CASSYRGASTNYGYTF. This chain uses TRBV7-9 with TRBJ1-2; a weak D match, TRBD1 (5 bases). The germline CDR1 and CDR2 sequences are SEHNR and FQNEAQ (reference sequence). The CDR3 loop spans 16 amino acids. V was clipped by 4 bases and J by 0 bases, with 15 bases between them.